This is a list of T cell receptor beta chains from one sample in a study of response to subunit inactivated influenza vaccine. TCRdb passed the RT-PCR reads through MiXCR, listing each CDR3 protein once. The sample includes about 540,000 distinct CDR3 sequences, 14% of them seen just once. Sample: PBMCs from blood, taken roughly 13 days after vaccination. These receptors all stem from a man over 45 who received an inactivated influenza vaccine. CDR3s leave out the opening cysteine and the closing phenylalanine or tryptophan. D genes are given only for firm matches.

v_call,j_call,d_call,cdr3_aa
TRBV11-2,TRBJ2-7,TRBD1,ASLGTGPNEQY
TRBV20-1,TRBJ2-5,-,SASGDVETQY
TRBV19,TRBJ1-5,TRBD1,ASSRDRTYQPQH
TRBV7-9,TRBJ2-1,-,ASSLTAGANNEQF
TRBV5-1,TRBJ2-3,-,ASSLVRSSTDTQY
TRBV29-1,TRBJ2-5,-,SVVVLRGQETQY
TRBV28,TRBJ2-7,-,ASTAEGGYKY
TRBV6-5,TRBJ2-3,-,ASSYSGVSTDTQY
TRBV6-1,TRBJ1-2,TRBD1,ASSRDRGRRGYT
TRBV28,TRBJ2-1,-,ASTLIRGINNEQF
TRBV5-1,TRBJ1-1,-,ASSLFPENTEAF
TRBV10-3,TRBJ1-2,-,AIQPAGNYGYT
TRBV12-3/TRBV12-4,TRBJ2-5,-,ASSLTLVGPGY
TRBV4-3,TRBJ2-3,TRBD2,ASSQDRPGGPGDTQY
TRBV7-3,TRBJ2-3,-,ASSTSRTDTQY
TRBV30,TRBJ2-1,-,AWSLKGAYNEQF
TRBV29-1,TRBJ2-1,TRBD2,SGAGGDYNEQF
TRBV4-3,TRBJ1-2,-,ASSQQPMVFDYGYT
TRBV6-5,TRBJ1-1,-,ASSYGQRNTEAF
TRBV12-3/TRBV12-4,TRBJ2-2,-,ASSLPLTSNTGELF
TRBV4-2,TRBJ2-7,-,ASSQGTAAGEQY
TRBV5-1,TRBJ2-1,TRBD1,ASSLPGTGINEQF
TRBV10-3,TRBJ2-7,TRBD1,AIKGTGWSYEQY
TRBV2,TRBJ2-1,TRBD1,ARGTAYNEQF
TRBV5-1,TRBJ2-3,-,ASSLGPRWQGNQDTQY
TRBV5-1,TRBJ2-2,-,ASRRRPNTGELF
TRBV5-4,TRBJ2-1,-,ASSRGQGRGEQF
TRBV7-2,TRBJ1-5,-,ASSLGLHSNHPQH
TRBV12-3/TRBV12-4,TRBJ1-2,-,ASSPKDGGYT
TRBV4-3,TRBJ2-7,TRBD2,ASSQGWGLGTSGNEQY
TRBV7-3,TRBJ2-2,TRBD1,ASSQRTGGPTGELF
TRBV24-1,TRBJ2-5,TRBD2,ATKGLADQETQY
TRBV20-1,TRBJ1-1,-,SARVSHRNTEAF
TRBV11-2,TRBJ2-7,-,ASSLVDREYEQY
TRBV6-2/TRBV6-3,TRBJ1-2,TRBD1,ASRTRLTGIGGYT
TRBV27,TRBJ2-7,-,ASSLVGGTWEQY
TRBV5-6,TRBJ2-1,-,ASSITGSPYNEQF
TRBV7-9,TRBJ1-1,TRBD1,ASSLQGRETEAF
TRBV7-9,TRBJ2-1,TRBD2,ASSLWLADYNEQF
TRBV29-1,TRBJ2-1,TRBD2,SVGGATSGGGNEQF
TRBV7-9,TRBJ2-1,-,ATRTASGHEQF
TRBV10-3,TRBJ2-5,-,AISTNKYSIETQY
TRBV20-1,TRBJ2-5,TRBD1,SAREGGGETQY
TRBV7-9,TRBJ1-6,-,ASSMGSYNSPLH
TRBV28,TRBJ1-3,-,ASSPPRVSGNTIY
TRBV5-1,TRBJ1-1,-,ASSFGLGAMNTEAF
TRBV28,TRBJ2-7,TRBD1,ASSPPRTGSYEQY
TRBV6-1,TRBJ2-5,TRBD1,ASARGQGFMETQY
TRBV12-3/TRBV12-4,TRBJ2-5,TRBD1,ASTRQGAIGETQY
TRBV3-1,TRBJ2-1,-,ASSPTTLSHEQF
TRBV5-1,TRBJ2-1,-,ASSRIPETYNEQF
TRBV7-2,TRBJ2-7,TRBD2,ASSPGLAAYEQY